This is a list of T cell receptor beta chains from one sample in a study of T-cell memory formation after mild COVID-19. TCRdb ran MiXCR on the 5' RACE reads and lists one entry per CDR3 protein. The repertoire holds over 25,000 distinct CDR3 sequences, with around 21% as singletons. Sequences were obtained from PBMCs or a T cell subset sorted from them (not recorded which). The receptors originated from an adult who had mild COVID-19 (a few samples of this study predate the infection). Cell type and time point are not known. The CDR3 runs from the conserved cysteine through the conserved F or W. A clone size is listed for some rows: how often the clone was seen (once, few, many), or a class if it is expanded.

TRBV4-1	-	CASSPDRVTTEAFF
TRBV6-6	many	CASTMTRYEQYF
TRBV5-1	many	CASSPEAGLSSYEQYF
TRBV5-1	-	CASSLAPGDEQYF
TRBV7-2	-	CASSDNRGGTDTQYF
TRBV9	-	CTSSVVASGGPDQETQYF
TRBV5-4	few	CASSSSGGSYEQYF
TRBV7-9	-	CASSTLGHHGRSTDTQYF
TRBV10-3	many	CAISDPPQGARGSPLHF
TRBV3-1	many	CASSQAGNAEKLFF
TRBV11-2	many	CASSLTSGGVTGELFF
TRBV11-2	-	CASSMTRNTGELFF
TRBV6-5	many	CASSLQLAGVGGELFF
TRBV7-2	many	CASSLGELNTEAFF
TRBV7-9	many	CASSTDGPYGYTF
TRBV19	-	CASTEGKWRAFF
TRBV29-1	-	CSVEDYIRTGVVNEQFF
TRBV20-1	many	CSAREGGAAGELFF
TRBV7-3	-	CASSLMEGAEQYF
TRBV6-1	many	CASSETGNSPLHF
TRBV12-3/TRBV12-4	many	CASSFGGYNEQFF
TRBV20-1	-	CSASEDRVYGYTF
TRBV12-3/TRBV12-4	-	CASSLERDARSPTDTQYF
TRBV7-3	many	CASSPRQGDTQYF
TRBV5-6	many	CASSAIYNEQFF
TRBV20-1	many	CSASLERPYEQYF
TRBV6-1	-	CASTEGSGGAGYTF
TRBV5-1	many	CASSLDSRPLNYGYTF
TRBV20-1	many	CSASIGSYGYEQYF
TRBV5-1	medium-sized	CASSLGSGPYQETQYF
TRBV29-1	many	CSVGFRGGTFF
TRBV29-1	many	CSGGASGRGETQYF
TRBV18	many	CASSPPGTRNNEQFF
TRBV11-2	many	CASSLAGRTGDTQYF
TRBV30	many	CAWSYKNQPQHF
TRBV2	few	CASSEPAGGSYSYEQYF
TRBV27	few	CASSTGQGASNTGELFF
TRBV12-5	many	CASGLVGPRKNTEAFF
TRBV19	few	CASSTSRGGSGKLFF
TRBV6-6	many	CASSYSNLPSGRYRGYEQYF